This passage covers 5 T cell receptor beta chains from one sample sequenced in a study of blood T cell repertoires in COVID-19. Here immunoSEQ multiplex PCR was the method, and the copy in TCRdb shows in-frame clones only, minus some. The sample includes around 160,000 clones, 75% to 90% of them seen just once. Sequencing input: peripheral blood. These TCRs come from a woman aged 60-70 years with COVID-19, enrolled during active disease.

CDR3 residues: CSARFSDTQYF. CDR3 sequence (DNA): TGCAGTGCTAGATTCTCGGATACGCAGTATTTT. This sequence joins TRBV20-1 and TRBJ2-3; D unresolved. CDR1 and CDR2 (germline): DFQATT, SNEGSKA (reference sequence). CDR3 size: 11 residues. Trimming pared 2 bases from V and 6 bases from J, leaving 6 bases between.

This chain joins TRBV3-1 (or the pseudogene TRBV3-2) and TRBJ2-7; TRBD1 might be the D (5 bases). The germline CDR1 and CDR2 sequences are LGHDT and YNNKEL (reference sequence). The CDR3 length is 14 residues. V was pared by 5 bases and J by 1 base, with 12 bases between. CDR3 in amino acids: CASSKTVRSYEQYF. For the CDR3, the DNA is TGTGCCAGCAGCAAGACAGTTAGGTCCTACGAGCAGTACTTC.

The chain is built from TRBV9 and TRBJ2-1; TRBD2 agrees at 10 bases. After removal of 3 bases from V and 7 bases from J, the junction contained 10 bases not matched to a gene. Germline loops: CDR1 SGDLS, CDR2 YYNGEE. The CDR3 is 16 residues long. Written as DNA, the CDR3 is TGTGCCAGCAGCGCCGGAAGCGGGGGGGCTCGGAATGAGCAGTTCTTC. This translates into CASSAGSGGARNEQFF.

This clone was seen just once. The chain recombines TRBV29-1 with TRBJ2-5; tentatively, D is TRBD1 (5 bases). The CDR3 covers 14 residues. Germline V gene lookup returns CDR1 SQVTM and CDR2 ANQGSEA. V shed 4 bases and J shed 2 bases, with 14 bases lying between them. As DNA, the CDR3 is TGCAGCGTTGGGGCCCCACAGGTGCAAGAGACCCAGTACTTC. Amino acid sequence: CSVGAPQVQETQYF. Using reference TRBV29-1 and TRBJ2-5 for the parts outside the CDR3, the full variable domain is SAVISQKPSRDICQRGTSLTIQCQVDSQVTMMFWYRQQPGQSLTLIATANQGSEATYESGFVIDKFPISRPNLTFSTLTVSNMSPEDSSIYLCSVGAPQVQETQYFGPGTRLLVL.

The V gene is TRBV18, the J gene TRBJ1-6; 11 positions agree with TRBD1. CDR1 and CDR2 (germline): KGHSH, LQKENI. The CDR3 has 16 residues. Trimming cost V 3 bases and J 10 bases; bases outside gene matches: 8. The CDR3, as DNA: TGTGCCAGCTCACCGAACAGGGACAGGGGGGTCTCACCCCTCCACTTT. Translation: CASSPNRDRGVSPLHF.